These 26 T cell receptor beta chains came from one sample sequenced in a study of CD8 T cells in ankylosing spondylitis. Via MiXCR, TCRdb re-called the 5' RACE reads, giving one row per CDR3 protein. The sample has roughly 240,000 distinct CDR3 sequences, 32% seen once. Sequencing was done on a sample of blood, either unsorted or a sorted T cell fraction (not recorded which). The source is a male donor with ankylosing spondylitis or in good health (not recorded which).

The gene calls are TRBV10-3 and TRBJ2-7, with 10 bases aligning to TRBD1. Germline CDR1 reads ENHRY; CDR2 reads SYGVKD. The V and J ends lost 6 bases and 1 base, in that order; junction bases with no gene match: 6. This CDR3 has 15 amino acids. The CDR3 is CAIRSGTGESYEQYF. CDR3 DNA: TGTGCCATCAGGAGCGGGACAGGGGAATCCTACGAGCAGTACTTC.

The chain employs TRBV12-3 or TRBV12-4 and TRBJ2-1; maybe TRBD1 (6 bases). V lost 3 bases to trimming and J lost 5 bases, with 20 bases between them. The CDR3 has 17 residues. CDR3 loop: CASSFDPKKDRNNEQFF. The CDR3 DNA reads as TGTGCCAGCAGTTTTGATCCCAAAAAGGACAGAAACAATGAGCAGTTCTTC.

This clonotype was picked up a small number of times. Sequence at one end of the junction differs from germline and may be a read error. The V and J genes are TRBV7-7 and TRBJ2-1; 10 bases are a match to TRBD1. The CDR3 runs 15 residues. The germline V gene has CDR1 SSHAT and CDR2 FNYEAQ (reference sequence). CDR3 coding DNA: TGTGCTAGCAGCTCCGGGACAGGGGCCCTCAGTGAGCAGTTCTTC. Translated: CASSSGTGALSEQFF.

This CDR3 reads CASRGRQNTEAFF. DNA for the CDR3: TGTGCCAGCAGAGGACGGCAGAACACTGAAGCTTTCTTT. The genes are TRBV2 and TRBJ1-1, with D hard to call. This CDR3 comprises 13 residues. With 6 bases removed from V and 1 base from J, the gap between germline ends came to 9 bases. CDR1 is SNHLY and CDR2 is FYNNEI in the germline V gene.

The chain employs TRBV28 and TRBJ1-1, with D possibly TRBD1 on 5 matching bases. Trimming removed 3 bases at V and 0 bases at J, with 14 bases between. This CDR3 region has 16 residues. Germline V gene sequence: CDR1 MDHEN, CDR2 SYDVKM. CDR3 protein: CASSLAAGNMNTEAFF. For the CDR3, the DNA is TGTGCCAGCAGTTTGGCGGCAGGGAACATGAACACTGAAGCTTTCTTT.

The chain has TRBV7-2 and TRBJ2-5; the D gene could be TRBD1 or TRBD2 (6 bases each). CDR1 SGHTA and CDR2 FQGNSA come from the germline V gene. The CDR3 covers 16 residues. Trimming removed 7 bases at V and 5 bases at J, with 23 bases between. CDR3 nucleotides: TGTGCCAGCACCGAAGGGGGGCGAGGTGGAGTGGAGACCCAGTACTTC. Translated: CASTEGGRGGVETQYF.

The J gene is TRBJ2-5, the V gene TRBV25-1; 9 bases fit TRBD1. J gave up 0 bases and V 5 bases, and 7 bases lay outside the gene matches. CDR1 is MGHDK and CDR2 is SYGVNS in the germline V gene. CDR3 length: 16 residues. CDR3 residues: CASSLGTGSYQETQYF. In DNA, the CDR3 is TGTGCCAGCAGTTTAGGGACAGGGTCGTACCAAGAGACCCAGTACTTC.

V and J are TRBV27 and TRBJ2-6; the D gene is possibly TRBD1 (6 bases). CDR3 length: 17 residues. Trimming took 6 bases from V and 0 from J, leaving 15 bases between them. Per germline, CDR1 MNHEY and CDR2 SMNVEV (reference sequence). As DNA, the CDR3 is TGTGCCAGCAGCCAGACCGGACAGAGCTCTGGGGCCAACGTCCTGACTTTC. Protein: CASSQTGQSSGANVLTF.

This clonotype turned up a few times. The V gene is TRBV5-5, the J gene TRBJ2-7; perhaps TRBD1 as D (5 bases). Germline V CDR1 and CDR2: SGHKS, YYEKEE (reference sequence). The V gene lost 0 bases and the J gene lost 3 bases, with 10 bases spanning the gap. This CDR3 is built from 14 residues. DNA of the CDR3: TGTGCCAGCAGCTTGGTGTCCAGGGACTACGAGCAGTACTTC. Translated: CASSLVSRDYEQYF.

This clonotype occurred a few times. The chain couples TRBV6-5 to TRBJ1-4; 7 nucleotides align to TRBD1. Trimming at V came to 4 bases and at J to 4 bases, leaving 3 bases not matched to a gene. The germline V gene encodes CDR1 MNHEY and CDR2 SVGAGI. CDR3 length: 14 amino acids. The CDR3 DNA follows: TGTGCCAGCAGTTGGACAGGCAGTAATGAAAAACTGTTTTTT. The encoded protein is CASSWTGSNEKLFF.

The rearrangement uses TRBV9 and TRBJ2-5; no firm D call. CDR1 is SGDLS, CDR2 YYNGEE, per germline. The V and J ends lost 5 bases and 3 bases respectively, with 11 bases between them. The CDR3 consists of 13 residues. The CDR3 here is CASSLFPEETQYF. DNA of the CDR3: TGTGCCAGCAGTCTTTTCCCTGAAGAGACCCAGTACTTC.

The gene calls are TRBV12-3 or TRBV12-4 and TRBJ2-3, with a possible D match to TRBD1 (5 bases). Trimming took 3 bases from V and 2 from J, leaving 9 bases between them. The CDR3 spans 14 residues. The CDR3 DNA reads as TGTGCCAGCAGTTTCGGCAGGGTCACAGATACGCAGTATTTT. It yields the protein CASSFGRVTDTQYF.

The chain employs TRBV12-3 or TRBV12-4 and TRBJ2-3; D might be TRBD1 or TRBD2, each matching 5 bases. The CDR3 loop spans 14 amino acids. The V gene lost 6 bases and the J gene lost 0 bases, with 10 bases spanning the gap. CDR3 sequence reads: CASRSGTSTDTQYF. CDR3 DNA sequence: TGTGCCAGCAGATCCGGGACCAGCACAGATACGCAGTATTTT.

This clonotype was seen a few times. This chain links TRBV10-2 with TRBJ1-5, with D perhaps TRBD1 (5 bases). V was clipped by 7 bases and J by 4 bases, with 11 bases between them. This CDR3 has 13 residues. The germline CDR1 and CDR2 sequences are WSHSY and SAAADI. The CDR3 region has the DNA TGCGCCAGCACCGACAGTCCAAATCAGCCCCAGCATTTT. Its protein product is CASTDSPNQPQHF.

This sequence joins TRBV5-5 and TRBJ2-7; TRBD1 aligns across 7 bases. The CDR3 spans 15 residues. The V gene end was trimmed by 3 bases and the J gene end by 0 bases; junction bases not matched to a gene: 6. Germline V gene sequence: CDR1 SGHKS, CDR2 YYEKEE (reference sequence). In DNA form, the CDR3 reads TGTGCCAGCAGCTACGAGGGGGCGCCCTCCTACGAGCAGTACTTC. Amino acids: CASSYEGAPSYEQYF.

The J gene is TRBJ2-7, the V gene TRBV20-1, with 10 bases identical to TRBD2. V lost 6 bases to trimming and J lost 3 bases; unmatched junction nucleotides: 8. Germline lookup yields CDR1 DFQATT and CDR2 SNEGSKA (reference sequence). The CDR3 runs to 14 residues. The CDR3 sequence is CSAPSGGGNYEQYF. Written as DNA, the CDR3 is TGCAGTGCCCCCAGCGGGGGGGGGAACTACGAGCAGTACTTC.

V usage is TRBV6-5 and J usage is TRBJ1-2; tentative D call: TRBD1 (6 bases). V lost 0 bases, J lost 2 bases, and 13 bases lay in between. Germline assignment: CDR1 MNHEY and CDR2 SVGAGI. The CDR3 loop spans 16 amino acids. The CDR3 protein is CASSYSGRTVNYGYTF. The CDR3 nucleotides read TGTGCCAGCAGTTACTCGGGGCGGACAGTCAACTATGGCTACACCTTC.

V usage is TRBV28 and J usage is TRBJ2-7; 9 bases match TRBD1. This CDR3 is 14 amino acids long. The germline gives CDR1 MDHEN, CDR2 SYDVKM. V lost 5 bases and J lost 6; bases outside the gene matches: 8. The CDR3 DNA reads TGTGCCAGCAGTGATCCGACAGGGGGTCGCGAGCAGTACTTC. Translating gives CASSDPTGGREQYF.

J is TRBJ2-5 and V is TRBV20-1; TRBD2 agrees at 7 bases. Looked up from germline, CDR1 is DFQATT and CDR2 is SNEGSKA (reference sequence). The CDR3 covers 12 residues. The V segment lost 2 bases and the J segment 4 bases; nucleotides outside the gene matches: 1. CDR3 sequence reads: CSARSGGETQYF. The DNA of the CDR3 is TGCAGTGCTAGATCGGGGGGAGAGACCCAGTACTTC.

The chain combines TRBV20-1 with TRBJ2-1; D ambiguous. The length of the CDR3 is 15 residues. V shed 0 bases and J shed 8 bases, with 17 bases lying between them. Germline values: CDR1 DFQATT, CDR2 SNEGSKA (reference sequence). CDR3: CSARDASAPYDEQFF. As DNA, the CDR3 is TGCAGTGCTAGAGATGCCTCTGCTCCATATGATGAGCAGTTCTTC.

This clonotype was picked up many times. The chain combines TRBV12-3 or TRBV12-4 with TRBJ2-7; perhaps TRBD1 as D (6 bases). The V end was cut by 6 bases, the J end by 3 bases, with 12 bases between. This CDR3 region has 13 residues. The CDR3 here is CASRPGQYYEQYF. The DNA of the CDR3 is TGTGCCAGCAGACCAGGACAGTACTACGAGCAGTACTTC.

The chain carries TRBV20-1 and TRBJ2-7, with a tentative D call TRBD1 (6 bases). This CDR3 region has 10 residues. In germline, CDR1 is DFQATT, CDR2 SNEGSKA (reference sequence). V was pared by 3 bases and J by 6 bases, with 6 bases between. CDR3 DNA sequence: TGCAGTGCTAGGGGGGCCGAGCAGTACTTC. Amino acid sequence: CSARGAEQYF.

In this sample, this clonotype turned up once. The chain carries TRBV29-1 and TRBJ1-5; 8 nucleotides match TRBD1. CDR3 length equals 13 residues. Per germline, CDR1 SQVTM and CDR2 ANQGSEA. V was pared by 6 bases and J by 3 bases, with 4 bases of the junction left unmatched. CDR3 DNA sequence: TGCAGCGTAGTGACAGGGGTCAATCAGCCCCAGCATTTT. Encoded protein: CSVVTGVNQPQHF.

There are a few counts of this clonotype. The chain couples TRBV24-1 to TRBJ2-3; 10 bases agree with TRBD1. V lost 4 bases to trimming and J lost 4 bases; unmatched junction nucleotides: 10. This CDR3 contains 17 residues. CDR1 is KGHDR, CDR2 SFDVKD, per germline. The CDR3 loop is CATSDYSGQGISDTQYF. In DNA form, the CDR3 reads TGTGCCACCAGTGACTACTCGGGACAGGGGATATCAGATACGCAGTATTTT.

This rearrangement joins TRBV10-3 to TRBJ2-3, with D perhaps being TRBD1 or TRBD2 (6 bases each). V was clipped by 4 bases and J by 5 bases, with 16 bases between them. The germline CDR1 and CDR2 sequences are ENHRY and SYGVKD. The CDR3 extends over 15 amino acids. CDR3: CAISGFPGGGDTQYF. The DNA of the CDR3 is TGTGCCATCAGTGGGTTCCCCGGGGGCGGAGATACGCAGTATTTT.

This clonotype was counted between two and nine times. V is TRBV15 and J is TRBJ2-3, with TRBD1 matching over 8 bases. V gave up 2 bases and J gave up 6 bases; unmatched junction bases: 7. From germline, CDR1 is LNHNV and CDR2 YYDKDF (reference sequence). The CDR3 is 15 amino acids. In DNA, the CDR3 is TGTGCCACCAGCAGAAGCGGACAGGGCTCGGATACGCAGTATTTT. It specifies CATSRSGQGSDTQYF.